This TCR beta chain was sequenced during a study of cytomegalovirus exposure and HLA in healthy donors. The study's findings and limits: In a later analysis, a genetic analysis reported fewer productive-TCR N-insertions in an Asian-associated ancestry cluster than the cohort average. HLA allele associations emerged for some 16,000 TCR beta sequences in a later analysis, at 0.05 false discovery rate.

V shed 5 bases, J shed 5 bases, and the junction held 15 bases outside the gene matches. The CDR3 sequence is 17 residues long. CDR1 is SEHNR, CDR2 FQNEAQ, per germline (reference sequence). Nominally healthy donors provided the samples, though records likely missed some immune exposures. Points on this clone: As yet, its antigen is unknown.

Both 60 Vbeta primers and 13 Jbeta primers went into the PCR. As originally analysed: An analysis that came later counted 80 million or so unique TCR beta chains, approximately 10 million shared. TCRdb's table, derived via immunoSEQ multiplex PCR, lists solely in-frame clones and lacks some. That table furnishes V, J and clone size, whereas the DNA furnished D and trimming. In the table there are more than 100,000 clones, roughly 8.8% of which are singletons. The source is a woman aged 40-49 years in good health and CMV-seropositive. Sequenced: PBMCs. This rearrangement joins TRBV7-9 to TRBJ2-3, with 8 bases identical to TRBD2. CDR3 sequence reads: CASSPLSSGGIVDTQYF. CDR3 sequence (DNA): TGTGCCAGCAGCCCCCTCTCAAGCGGGGGAATAGTAGATACGCAGTATTTT.